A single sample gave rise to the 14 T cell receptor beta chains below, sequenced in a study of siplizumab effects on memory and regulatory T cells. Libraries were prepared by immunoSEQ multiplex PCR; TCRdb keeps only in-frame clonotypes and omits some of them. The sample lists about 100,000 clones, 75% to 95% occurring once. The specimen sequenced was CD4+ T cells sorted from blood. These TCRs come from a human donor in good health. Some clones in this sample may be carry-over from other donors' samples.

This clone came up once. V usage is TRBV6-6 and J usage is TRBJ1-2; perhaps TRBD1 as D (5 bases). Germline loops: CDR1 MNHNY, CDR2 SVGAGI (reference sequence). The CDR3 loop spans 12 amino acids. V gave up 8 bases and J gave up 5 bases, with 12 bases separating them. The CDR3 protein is CASGAGRYGYTF. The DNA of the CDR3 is TGTGCCAGCGGGGCAGGGAGGTATGGCTACACCTTC.

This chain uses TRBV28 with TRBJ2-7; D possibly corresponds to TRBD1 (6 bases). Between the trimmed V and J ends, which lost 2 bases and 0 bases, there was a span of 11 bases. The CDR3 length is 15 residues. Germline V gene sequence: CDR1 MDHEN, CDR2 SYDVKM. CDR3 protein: CASSLVRGSSYEQYF. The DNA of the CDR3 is TGTGCCAGCAGTTTAGTCAGGGGAAGCTCCTACGAGCAGTACTTC. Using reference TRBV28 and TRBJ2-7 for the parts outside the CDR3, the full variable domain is DVKVTQSSRYLVKRTGEKVFLECVQDMDHENMFWYRQDPGLGLRLIYFSYDVKMKEKGDIPEGYSVSREKKERFSLILESASTNQTSMYLCASSLVRGSSYEQYFGPGTRLTVT.

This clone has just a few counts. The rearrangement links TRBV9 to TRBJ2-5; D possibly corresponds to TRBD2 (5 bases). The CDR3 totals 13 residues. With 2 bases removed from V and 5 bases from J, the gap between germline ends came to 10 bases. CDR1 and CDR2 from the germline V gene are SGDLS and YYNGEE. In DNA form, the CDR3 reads TGTGCCAGCAGCGTTGAGGGCGCGGAGACCCAGTACTTC. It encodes CASSVEGAETQYF.

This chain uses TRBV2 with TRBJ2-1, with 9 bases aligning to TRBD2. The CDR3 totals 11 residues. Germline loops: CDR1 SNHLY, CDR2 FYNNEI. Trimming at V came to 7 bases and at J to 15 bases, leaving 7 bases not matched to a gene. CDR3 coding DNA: TGTGCCAGCATATTAGCGGGAGAGGTGTTCTTC. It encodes CASILAGEVFF.

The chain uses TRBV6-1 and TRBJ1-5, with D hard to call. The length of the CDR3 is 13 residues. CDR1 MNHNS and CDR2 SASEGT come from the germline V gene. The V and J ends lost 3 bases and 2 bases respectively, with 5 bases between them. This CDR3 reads CASSDVGNQPQHF. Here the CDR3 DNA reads TGTGCCAGCAGTGACGTCGGCAATCAGCCCCAGCATTTT.

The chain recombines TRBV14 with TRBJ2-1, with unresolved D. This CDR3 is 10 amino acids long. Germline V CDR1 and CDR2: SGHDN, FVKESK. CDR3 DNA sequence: TGTGCGATAGTAATCTATGAGCAGTTCTTC. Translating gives CAIVIYEQFF.

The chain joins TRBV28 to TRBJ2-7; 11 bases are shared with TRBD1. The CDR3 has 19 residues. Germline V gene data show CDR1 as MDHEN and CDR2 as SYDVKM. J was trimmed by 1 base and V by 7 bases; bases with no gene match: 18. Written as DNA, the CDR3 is TGTGCCAGCATTCCCACCCCGGGACAGGGGGGATTAGGGTCCTACGAGCAGTACTTC. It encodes CASIPTPGQGGLGSYEQYF.

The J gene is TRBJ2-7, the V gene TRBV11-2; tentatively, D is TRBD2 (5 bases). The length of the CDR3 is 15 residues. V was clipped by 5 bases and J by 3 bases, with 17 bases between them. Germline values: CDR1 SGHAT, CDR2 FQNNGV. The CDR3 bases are TGTGCCAGCAGCCGCGGAGCTCCCGGGGTCTACGAGCAGTACTTC. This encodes CASSRGAPGVYEQYF.

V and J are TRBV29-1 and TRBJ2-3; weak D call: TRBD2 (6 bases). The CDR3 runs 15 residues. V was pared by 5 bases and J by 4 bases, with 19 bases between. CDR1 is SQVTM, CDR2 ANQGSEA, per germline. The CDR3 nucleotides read TGCAGCGTTCCCCGGGACGGAGGGCTCTCAGATACGCAGTATTTT. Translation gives CSVPRDGGLSDTQYF.

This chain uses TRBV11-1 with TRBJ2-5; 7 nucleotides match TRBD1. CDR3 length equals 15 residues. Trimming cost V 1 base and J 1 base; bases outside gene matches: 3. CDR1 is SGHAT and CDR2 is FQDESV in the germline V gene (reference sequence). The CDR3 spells CASSLGGTAQETQYF. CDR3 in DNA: TGTGCCAGCAGCTTAGGGGGGACAGCCCAAGAGACCCAGTACTTC. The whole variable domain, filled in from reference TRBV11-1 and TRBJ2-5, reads EAEVAQSPRYKITEKSQAVAFWCDPISGHATLYWYRQILGQGPELLVQFQDESVVDDSQLPKDRFSAERLKGVDSTLKIQPAELGDSAMYLCASSLGGTAQETQYFGPGTRLLVL.

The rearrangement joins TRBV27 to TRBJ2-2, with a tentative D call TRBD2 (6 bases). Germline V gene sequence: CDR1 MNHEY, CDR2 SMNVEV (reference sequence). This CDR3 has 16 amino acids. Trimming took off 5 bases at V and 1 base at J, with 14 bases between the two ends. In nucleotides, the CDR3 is TGTGCCAGCAGTGGGGGGACGGAGCTGAACACCGGGGAGCTGTTTTTT. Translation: CASSGGTELNTGELFF.

This CDR3 is CASSAPPGMNSYEQYF. The CDR3 DNA reads as TGCGCCAGCAGCGCGCCCCCAGGGATGAACTCCTACGAGCAGTACTTC. The chain is built from TRBV5-1 and TRBJ2-7, with D possibly matching TRBD1 (5 bases). The CDR3 sequence is 16 residues long. Germline CDR1 SGHRS, CDR2 YFSETQ. V was shortened by 4 bases and J by 0 bases, with 17 bases between the two germline ends.

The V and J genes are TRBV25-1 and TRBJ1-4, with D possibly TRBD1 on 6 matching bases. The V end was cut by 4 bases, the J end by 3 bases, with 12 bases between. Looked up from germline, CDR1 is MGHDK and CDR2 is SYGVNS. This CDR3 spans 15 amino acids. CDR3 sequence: CASSVAGASNEKLFF. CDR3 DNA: TGTGCCAGCAGTGTGGCAGGGGCTTCTAATGAAAAACTGTTTTTT.

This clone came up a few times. CDR3 amino acids: CAWTLQGNTIYF. The CDR3 DNA sequence: TGTGCCTGGACCTTACAGGGAAACACCATATATTTT. The genes are TRBV30 and TRBJ1-3; D is undetermined. Germline V gives CDR1 GTSNPN, CDR2 SVGIG (reference sequence). V gave up 4 bases and J gave up 4 bases, with 8 bases separating them. The CDR3 extends over 12 amino acids.